Given below is one TCR beta chain in context. The antigen is unknown. This record comes from a study of OX40 agonist ivuxolimab in advanced cancers. Study findings and constraints: Clones of CD4+ and CD8+ blood T cells grew by week 6 at doses of 0.1 to 3.0 mg/kg.

Clones were read by immunoSEQ multiplex PCR, and TCRdb kept only the in-frame ones, dropping some. The data hold over 65,000 clones, with roughly four fifths observed a single time. Germline V gene lookup returns CDR1 MDHEN and CDR2 SYDVKM. Trimming cost V 4 bases and J 8 bases, with 14 bases left between them. CDR3 length: 13 amino acids. The chain combines TRBV28 with TRBJ1-2; D remains unclear. This TCR was recovered from an adult with an advanced solid tumor such as melanoma, head and neck, liver or kidney cancer. Sequencing used CD4+ or CD8+ T cells sorted from blood, obtained in a trial of the OX40 agonist ivuxolimab. The DNA of the CDR3 is TGTGCCAGCAGTTGGGAGGGATTGGGCGGCTACACCTTC. Protein product: CASSWEGLGGYTF.